Below are 11 T cell receptor delta chains sequenced from a single sample in a study of gamma-delta T cells after stem cell transplantation. TCRdb made new clone calls on the RT-PCR reads using CATT. The table includes under 7,000 delta-chain clones, around 1.9% detected once. Sequenced material: gamma-delta T cells. Receptors were obtained from a human donor. It is not recorded whose cells these are; they may come from a transplant donor.

This clone is medium-sized in the sample. This chain uses TRDV2 with TRDJ1, with 7 bases that match TRDD3. Trimming removed 2 bases from V and 5 bases from J; junction bases left unmatched: 22. Germline V gene sequence: CDR1 GEAIGNYY, CDR2 EKD. This CDR3 is 19 amino acids long. The CDR3 here is CACDKLGQSGTGETDKLIF. The CDR3 DNA is TGTGCCTGTGACAAATTGGGGCAATCCGGGACTGGGGAGACGGATAAACTCATCTTT.

Points on this clone: A much larger clone differs from this one at a single base, so this may be a read error. The sample carries other DNA sequences with the same CDR3. This rearrangement joins TRDV2 to TRDJ3; 8 bases fit TRDD3. Germline CDR1 and CDR2: GEAIGNYY and EKD. The CDR3 loop spans 17 amino acids. CDR3 in DNA: TGCGCCTGTGACCATACTGGGGGCTCCTGGGACACCCGACAGATGTTTTTC. Translation gives CACDHTGGSWDTRQMFF.

This clone was observed a few times. The gene calls are TRDV2 and TRDJ1; 12 positions agree with TRDD3. V gave up 2 bases and J gave up 3 bases; unmatched junction bases: 9. Looked up from germline, CDR1 is GEAIGNYY and CDR2 is EKD. The CDR3 contains 17 residues. The CDR3 bases are TGTGCCTGTGACAATCTACTGGGGGATACAGGACCCGATAAACTCATCTTT. Protein sequence: CACDNLLGDTGPDKLIF.

The rearrangement links TRDV2 to TRDJ1; 11 bases fit TRDD3. The CDR3 covers 17 residues. The trim removed 2 bases at V and 0 bases at J, leaving 7 bases unmatched. Germline values: CDR1 GEAIGNYY, CDR2 EKD. CDR3: CACDILGDTTDTDKLIF. The CDR3, as DNA: TGTGCCTGTGACATCCTGGGGGATACTACAGACACCGATAAACTCATCTTT.

Notes on this clone: A far larger clone is a single base away, which makes a read error likely. Other DNA variants within this sample encode the same CDR3. The rearrangement joins TRDV2 to TRDJ1; 10 nucleotides match TRDD3. The CDR3 spans 20 residues. The V segment lost 3 bases and the J segment 0 bases; nucleotides outside the gene matches: 18. Germline CDR1 and CDR2: GEAIGNYY and EKD. Here the CDR3 DNA reads TGTGCCTGTGACCACATATTGGGGGATACTACCAAAACGTACACCGATAAACTCATCTTT. This codes for CACDHILGDTTKTYTDKLIF.

This clone was recorded a few times. TCRdb records a much larger clone's protein for this DNA, with a difference at residue 10 that likely arises from a read error; the protein given is the translation of the DNA. The same CDR3 is also encoded by other DNA sequences in this sample. The chain carries TRDV2 and TRDJ1; D may be TRDD3 (6 bases). Trimming removed 2 bases from V and 2 bases from J, with 17 bases in between. The germline V gene encodes CDR1 GEAIGNYY and CDR2 EKD. The CDR3 is 16 amino acids. CDR3 amino acids: CACDMVGGPRTDKLIF. In nucleotides, the CDR3 is TGTGCCTGTGACATGGTTGGGGGTCCTAGGACCGATAAACTCATCTTT.

The sample holds a few counts of this clone. Translating this DNA gives a protein that differs at residue 8 from the TCRdb one, which belongs to a much larger clone; a read error is likely, and the protein shown is this translation. The chain joins TRDV2 to TRDJ1; 10 positions agree with TRDD3. CDR1 and CDR2 (germline): GEAIGNYY, EKD. Trimming at V came to 4 bases and at J to 4 bases, leaving 2 bases not matched to a gene. The CDR3 loop spans 13 amino acids. Written as DNA, the CDR3 is TGTGCCTGTGATGGGGGATACTGCGATAAACTCATCTTT. Amino acid sequence: CACDGGYCDKLIF.

The table lists this clone with a few counts. The chain couples TRDV2 to TRDJ1; 8 bases are shared with TRDD3. Germline CDR1 is GEAIGNYY and CDR2 is EKD. V lost 2 bases to trimming and J lost 1 base; unmatched junction nucleotides: 8. The CDR3 extends over 16 amino acids. The CDR3 loop is CACDRLGDLTTDKLIF. CDR3 bases: TGTGCCTGTGACAGGCTGGGGGACCTGACCACCGATAAACTCATCTTT.

A few counts support this clone. Since a much larger clone is just one base distant, this may be a read error. The same CDR3 arises from other DNA sequences in this sample as well. The chain links TRDV2 to TRDJ3, with D perhaps TRDD2 (5 bases). The CDR3 is made up of 18 amino acids. From germline, CDR1 is GEAIGNYY and CDR2 EKD. The CDR3 DNA sequence: TGTGCCTGCGACACCGTCTTCCAAAGCTCCTGGGACACCCGACAGATGTTTTTC. Translating gives CACDTVFQSSWDTRQMFF.

Details on this clone: A far larger clone is one nucleotide away, so this likely arose from a read error. This chain connects TRDV2 to TRDJ1; TRDD3 might be the D (5 bases). This CDR3 has 20 residues. Germline loops: CDR1 GEAIGNYY, CDR2 EKD. The V and J ends lost 0 bases and 3 bases respectively, with 28 bases between them. The CDR3 protein is CACDTVLAAQGTGIADKLIF. CDR3 nucleotides: TGTGCCTGTGACACCGTTCTCGCCGCGCAGGGTACCGGGATCGCCGATAAACTCATCTTT.

This clone was recorded a few times. TCRdb's protein for this DNA is that of a much larger clone and differs from the translation at residue 15, likely a read error; the protein shown is the DNA translation. The genes are TRDV2 and TRDJ1; 12 bases fit TRDD3. The CDR3 is made up of 17 amino acids. CDR1 is GEAIGNYY, CDR2 EKD, per germline. CDR3 sequence: CACDFVLGDTPTDKPIF. CDR3 nucleotide sequence: TGTGCCTGTGATTTCGTACTGGGGGATACCCCCACCGATAAACCCATCTTT.